A single sample gave rise to the 29 T cell receptor beta chains below, sequenced in a study of T cells in Graves' hyperthyroidism and ophthalmopathy. RNA transcripts served as the template for amplifying TCR beta CDR3 regions. The TCR CDR3 was amplified in a first-round RT-PCR using the HTBI primer set. TCRdb reprocessed the multiplex PCR reads via MiXCR and lists one record per CDR3 protein. The table includes more than 450,000 distinct CDR3 sequences, 20% detected once. Sequenced material: blood. Every receptor here comes from a man between 35 and 55 years old with Graves' ophthalmopathy.

The sample holds one count of this clonotype. The rearrangement joins TRBV6-5 to TRBJ2-3, with TRBD2 matching over 9 bases. After removal of 0 bases from V and 5 bases from J, the junction contained 15 bases not matched to a gene. Germline loops: CDR1 MNHEY, CDR2 SVGAGI. CDR3 length equals 19 residues. CDR3: CASSYSGSGSGRVGDTQYF. CDR3 DNA: TGTGCCAGCAGTTACTCGGGTAGCGGGAGCGGGAGAGTGGGAGATACGCAGTATTTT.

The chain carries TRBV19 and TRBJ2-6; D gene unclear. Germline loops: CDR1 LNHDA, CDR2 SQIVND (reference sequence). The length of the CDR3 is 14 residues. Trimming removed 7 bases from V and 2 bases from J, with 9 bases in between. This CDR3 is CASKSDAGANVLTF. CDR3 DNA: TGTGCCAGTAAGTCAGACGCTGGGGCCAACGTCCTGACTTTC.

This clonotype appeared a few times. This chain connects TRBV18 to TRBJ1-2, with D maybe TRBD1 (6 bases). V was trimmed by 2 bases and J by 5 bases, leaving 15 bases between them. Germline lookup yields CDR1 KGHSH and CDR2 LQKENI. CDR3 length: 15 amino acids. The CDR3, as DNA: TGTGCCAGCTCACCAAATTTCGGGACATCTTATGGCTACACCTTC. Its protein is CASSPNFGTSYGYTF.

This rearrangement joins TRBV28 to TRBJ2-5; possibly TRBD2 for D (5 bases). The V gene's germline CDR1 is MDHEN and CDR2 SYDVKM. The CDR3 is 15 amino acids. With 2 bases removed from V and 2 bases from J, the gap between germline ends came to 12 bases. The CDR3 region has the DNA TGTGCCAGCAGTTTAGGTGGGAGTGGGCAAGAGACCCAGTACTTC. It encodes CASSLGGSGQETQYF. The full variable domain, rest sourced from reference TRBV28 and TRBJ2-5, is DVKVTQSSRYLVKRTGEKVFLECVQDMDHENMFWYRQDPGLGLRLIYFSYDVKMKEKGDIPEGYSVSREKKERFSLILESASTNQTSMYLCASSLGGSGQETQYFGPGTRLLVL.

At least ten counts were recorded for this clonotype. The chain links TRBV7-2 to TRBJ2-1; no clear D gene. V lost 5 bases and J lost 5, with 10 bases in between. This CDR3 comprises 13 residues. The germline gives CDR1 SGHTA, CDR2 FQGNSA. The CDR3 sequence is CASSRPRNNEQFF. The DNA of the CDR3 is TGTGCCAGCAGCAGACCCAGAAACAATGAGCAGTTCTTC. The entire variable domain, with the rest obtained from reference TRBV7-2 and TRBJ2-1, is as follows: GAGVSQSPSNKVTEKGKDVELRCDPISGHTALYWYRQSLGQGLEFLIYFQGNSAPDKSGLPSDRFSAERTGGSVSTLTIQRTQQEDSAVYLCASSRPRNNEQFFGPGTRLTVL.

The chain links TRBV7-2 to TRBJ2-5, with 7 bases fitting TRBD2. Germline CDR1 reads SGHTA; CDR2 reads FQGNSA. The CDR3 covers 17 residues. The V and J ends lost 5 bases and 2 bases, in that order; junction bases with no gene match: 14. The CDR3 DNA follows: TGTGCCAGCAGCAGCTCCGGGGGGAGGCGGGCTCAAGAGACCCAGTACTTC. It encodes CASSSSGGRRAQETQYF.

The chain is built from TRBV5-1 and TRBJ2-1; weak D call: TRBD2 (6 bases). There are 16 residues in the CDR3. V dropped 4 bases and J dropped 0 bases, with 14 bases sitting between them. CDR1 and CDR2 (germline): SGHRS, YFSETQ. CDR3 amino acids: CASSGGAGSSYNEQFF. The CDR3 DNA is TGCGCCAGCAGCGGCGGCGCCGGGAGCTCCTACAATGAGCAGTTCTTC. The complete variable domain, with remaining parts taken from reference TRBV5-1 and TRBJ2-1, reads KAGVTQTPRYLIKTRGQQVTLSCSPISGHRSVSWYQQTPGQGLQFLFEYFSETQRNKGNFPGRFSGRQFSNSRSEMNVSTLELGDSALYLCASSGGAGSSYNEQFFGPGTRLTVL.

This chain links TRBV11-1 with TRBJ2-1, with 7 bases that match TRBD1. The germline gives CDR1 SGHAT, CDR2 FQDESV (reference sequence). V lost 5 bases, J lost 0 bases, and 13 bases stayed unmatched. There are 18 residues in the CDR3. This CDR3 reads CASSRTGQTHSSYNEQFF. The DNA for the CDR3 is TGTGCCAGCAGCCGAACGGGACAGACTCATAGCTCCTACAATGAGCAGTTCTTC.

This clonotype has a handful of counts. The V gene is TRBV6-4, the J gene TRBJ2-4; D perhaps matches TRBD2 (6 bases). Germline CDR1 and CDR2: MRHNA and SNTAGT. Deletions cut 5 bases from V and 0 bases from J, with 26 bases between. CDR3 length equals 20 residues. CDR3 in DNA: TGTGCCAGCAGTCCTTCCCCTCCGGGGGACTCCATTATAGCCAAAAACATTCAGTACTTC. Residues: CASSPSPPGDSIIAKNIQYF.

V gene TRBV20-1 combines with J gene TRBJ2-7; TRBD2 matches at 9 bases. Losses at the gene ends were 4 bases for V and 1 base for J; bases not matched to a gene: 5. Germline V gives CDR1 DFQATT, CDR2 SNEGSKA (reference sequence). The length of the CDR3 is 14 residues. Here the CDR3 DNA reads TGCAGTGCTACACCAGCGGGAGGATCCTACGAGCAGTACTTC. It yields the protein CSATPAGGSYEQYF.

This chain's CDR3 is CSARKLAEADTQYF. The CDR3 DNA sequence: TGCAGTGCTAGAAAGCTAGCGGAGGCAGATACGCAGTATTTT. V usage is TRBV20-1 and J usage is TRBJ2-3; TRBD2 agrees at 7 bases. The CDR3 is 14 amino acids. The J segment lost 4 bases and the V segment lost 2 bases, leaving 6 bases of the junction unmatched. The V gene's germline CDR1 is DFQATT and CDR2 SNEGSKA (reference sequence).

The chain links TRBV27 to TRBJ2-1; D may correspond to TRBD1 or TRBD2 (6 bases each). Germline lookup yields CDR1 MNHEY and CDR2 SMNVEV (reference sequence). The CDR3 sequence is 15 residues long. V was cut by 2 bases and J by 6 bases, with 14 bases left in between. The CDR3 nucleotides are TGTGCCAGCAGTTTAAGGGGGGCTAGGGGCAATGAGCAGTTCTTC. Amino acid sequence: CASSLRGARGNEQFF.

The J gene is TRBJ2-3, the V gene TRBV19; unclear D gene. The CDR3 runs 14 residues. V shed 5 bases and J shed 6 bases, with 15 bases lying between them. CDR1 is LNHDA, CDR2 SQIVND, per germline (reference sequence). The CDR3 reads CASSASFKLDTQYF. CDR3 bases: TGTGCCAGTAGTGCCTCCTTCAAGTTGGATACGCAGTATTTT.

This clonotype was picked up a small number of times. The chain uses TRBV5-1 and TRBJ2-7, with D uncertain. Trimming stripped 4 bases from V and 1 base from J, with 12 bases between. CDR1 and CDR2 from the germline V gene are SGHRS and YFSETQ. The CDR3 has 14 residues. CDR3 DNA sequence: TGCGCCAGCAGCCCCCCTACCGGGTCCTACGAGCAGTACTTC. It codes for CASSPPTGSYEQYF. The whole variable domain, remainder taken from reference TRBV5-1 and TRBJ2-7, is KAGVTQTPRYLIKTRGQQVTLSCSPISGHRSVSWYQQTPGQGLQFLFEYFSETQRNKGNFPGRFSGRQFSNSRSEMNVSTLELGDSALYLCASSPPTGSYEQYFGPGTRLTVT.

The table lists this clonotype with a few counts. J is TRBJ1-5 and V is TRBV10-3, with D possibly TRBD1 on 6 matching bases. From germline, CDR1 is ENHRY and CDR2 SYGVKD. Trimming removed 0 bases from V and 2 bases from J, with 11 bases in between. The length of the CDR3 is 16 residues. CDR3 in amino acids: CAISESGGSGNQPQHF. CDR3 DNA sequence: TGTGCCATCAGTGAGTCAGGGGGTTCTGGCAATCAGCCCCAGCATTTT.

This clonotype turned up a few times. This rearrangement joins TRBV13 to TRBJ1-4; D remains ambiguous. V was trimmed by 7 bases and J by 7 bases, leaving 16 bases between them. Germline CDR1 is PRHDT and CDR2 is FYEKMQ (reference sequence). The CDR3 has 14 residues. In DNA, the CDR3 is TGTGCCAGCAAGTCGGGAGCCGGTACTGAAAAACTGTTTTTT. Translation gives CASKSGAGTEKLFF.

Ten or more counts support this clonotype. This sequence joins TRBV30 and TRBJ1-1; 7 bases line up with TRBD1. In germline, CDR1 is GTSNPN, CDR2 SVGIG (reference sequence). The V and J ends lost 0 bases and 5 bases, in that order; junction bases with no gene match: 3. The CDR3 sequence is 13 residues long. For the CDR3, the DNA is TGTGCCTGGAGTGTAGGGGGCGAGACTGAAGCTTTCTTT. This encodes CAWSVGGETEAFF.

In its sample, this clonotype was seen a few times. The chain joins TRBV27 to TRBJ1-2; D gene ambiguous. This CDR3 contains 12 residues. V was clipped by 1 base and J by 5 bases, with 5 bases between them. The germline gives CDR1 MNHEY, CDR2 SMNVEV (reference sequence). Here the CDR3 DNA reads TGTGCCAGCAGTTTATATGGGTATGGCTACACCTTC. It specifies CASSLYGYGYTF.

Only a few counts were recorded for this clonotype. The rearrangement joins TRBV29-1 to TRBJ2-3; a weak D match, TRBD1 (5 bases). The V and J ends lost 2 bases and 2 bases respectively, with 8 bases between them. Germline V gene data show CDR1 as SQVTM and CDR2 as ANQGSEA. The CDR3 extends over 13 amino acids. The CDR3 loop reads CSVEQGATDTQYF. CDR3 nucleotides: TGCAGCGTTGAACAGGGTGCCACAGATACGCAGTATTTT.

The chain couples TRBV5-1 to TRBJ1-2, with D possibly being TRBD1 (6 bases). V lost 2 bases and J 4 bases, leaving 12 bases between the germline ends. The CDR3 covers 14 residues. Germline V lookup: CDR1 SGHRS, CDR2 YFSETQ. CDR3 sequence: CASSFRPDSYGYTF. CDR3 bases: TGCGCCAGCAGCTTTAGGCCGGACAGCTATGGCTACACCTTC.

A word on this clonotype: This clone may be a read error of a much larger clone one base away. The chain has TRBV12-3 or TRBV12-4 and TRBJ1-1, with TRBD1 matching over 7 bases. The CDR3 loop spans 15 amino acids. V lost 5 bases to trimming and J lost 5 bases; unmatched junction nucleotides: 11. CDR3 bases: TGTGCCAGCAGTCTTACCGACAGGGTAGGAACTGAAGCTTTCTTT. Encoded protein: CASSLTDRVGTEAFF.

This clonotype was picked up many times. The chain is built from TRBV11-2 and TRBJ1-1; D remains ambiguous. V was pared by 0 bases and J by 11 bases, with 13 bases between. Germline V gene data show CDR1 as SGHAT and CDR2 as FQNNGV. This CDR3 spans 13 amino acids. CDR3 in amino acids: CASSLDNLDGAFF. The CDR3 DNA reads as TGTGCCAGCAGCTTAGATAATCTCGATGGTGCTTTCTTT. Full variable domain (rest looked up from reference TRBV11-2 and TRBJ1-1): EAGVAQSPRYKIIEKRQSVAFWCNPISGHATLYWYQQILGQGPKLLIQFQNNGVVDDSQLPKDRFSAERLKGVDSTLKIQPAKLEDSAVYLCASSLDNLDGAFFGQGTRLTVV.

The rearrangement uses TRBV6-1 and TRBJ1-1; TRBD1 agrees at 7 bases. The CDR3 has 14 residues. With 4 bases clipped from V and 8 bases from J, the junction kept 10 bases outside the gene matches. CDR1 and CDR2 from the germline V gene are MNHNS and SASEGT. DNA for the CDR3: TGTGCCAGCAGTGTTCGCATAGGGGGCTCCGAAGCTTTCTTT. Translation gives CASSVRIGGSEAFF.

The chain recombines TRBV6-2 or TRBV6-3 with TRBJ2-2; 9 bases line up with TRBD2. Germline lookup yields CDR1 MNHEY and CDR2 SVGEGT. V lost 0 bases to trimming and J lost 4 bases; unmatched junction nucleotides: 6. The CDR3 extends over 17 amino acids. The CDR3 sequence is CASSYSVTSGLTGELFF. In DNA, the CDR3 is TGTGCCAGCAGTTACTCCGTGACTAGCGGACTCACCGGGGAGCTGTTTTTT.

At least ten counts were recorded for this clonotype. The chain is built from TRBV6-2 or TRBV6-3 and TRBJ2-7, with 9 positions matching TRBD1. Trimming cost V 4 bases and J 5 bases; bases outside gene matches: 9. Germline-derived CDR1 and CDR2 are MNHEY and SVGEGT. The CDR3 totals 15 residues. In nucleotides, the CDR3 is TGTGCCAGCAGTTCCCCGGGACAGGGCCCCCACGAGCAGTACTTC. It translates to CASSSPGQGPHEQYF.

This clonotype has a handful of counts. This chain links TRBV4-1 with TRBJ2-3; 8 nucleotides line up with TRBD2. The V gene end was trimmed by 1 base and the J gene end by 5 bases; junction bases not matched to a gene: 11. The CDR3 length is 17 residues. Germline V gene lookup returns CDR1 MGHRA and CDR2 YSYEKL. CDR3 in DNA: TGCGCCAGCAGCCAAGTCGAGCTTGCGGGAGGTCAAGATACGCAGTATTTT. Protein: CASSQVELAGGQDTQYF.

The rearrangement uses TRBV6-1 and TRBJ1-1; 9 bases fit TRBD1. Trimming removed 7 bases from V and 5 bases from J; junction bases left unmatched: 11. Germline V lookup: CDR1 MNHNS, CDR2 SASEGT. This CDR3 has 15 amino acids. The CDR3 here is CASNPRGQGETEAFF. In DNA form, the CDR3 reads TGTGCCAGCAACCCGCGGGGACAGGGAGAGACTGAAGCTTTCTTT.

This clonotype was seen a handful of times. The chain employs TRBV4-1 and TRBJ1-6; 8 bases are shared with TRBD1. V lost 2 bases, J lost 6 bases, and 0 bases stayed unmatched. This CDR3 is built from 14 residues. Per germline, CDR1 MGHRA and CDR2 YSYEKL. CDR3 residues: CASSQQGANSPLHF. CDR3 nucleotides: TGCGCCAGCAGCCAACAGGGGGCTAATTCACCCCTCCACTTT.

A few counts support this clonotype. This may stem from a read error, because a much larger clone lies one nucleotide away. The chain carries TRBV2 and TRBJ2-1; D tentatively reads TRBD1 or TRBD2 (5 bases each). CDR1 and CDR2 (germline): SNHLY, FYNNEI. CDR3 length equals 14 residues. This CDR3 reads CAGRVTRLNNEQFF. For the CDR3, the DNA is TGTGCCGGCAGGGTTACTAGGTTGAATAATGAGCAGTTCTTC.